The 24 T cell receptor beta chains below all came from one sample that was sequenced in a study of response to subunit inactivated influenza vaccine. One entry per CDR3 protein, called by TCRdb with MiXCR from the RT-PCR reads. The data show hundreds of thousands of distinct CDR3 sequences, around 13% seen once. Sequencing was performed on PBMCs from blood, taken approximately 15 days before vaccination. These receptors all stem from a man aged 45 to 65 who received an inactivated influenza vaccine.

The count of this clonotype is one. This CDR3 reads CASSAGLAVTVETQYF. CDR3 DNA: TGTGCCAGCAGCGCGGGACTAGCGGTTACTGTAGAGACCCAGTACTTC. The J gene is TRBJ2-5, the V gene TRBV6-1; 11 bases agree with TRBD2. The CDR3 is made up of 16 amino acids. Germline V CDR1 and CDR2: MNHNS, SASEGT. Trimming removed 6 bases from V and 4 bases from J; junction bases left unmatched: 10.

This chain links TRBV7-2 with TRBJ2-1, with 9 bases lining up with TRBD2. CDR3 length: 15 residues. Trimming removed 2 bases from V and 7 bases from J; junction bases left unmatched: 6. Germline CDR1 reads SGHTA; CDR2 reads FQGNSA. CDR3 coding DNA: TGTGCCAGCAGCTTACGCGGGAGGGCCCGGAATGAGCAGTTCTTC. It translates to CASSLRGRARNEQFF. Drawing the rest from reference TRBV7-2 and TRBJ2-1, the complete variable domain is GAGVSQSPSNKVTEKGKDVELRCDPISGHTALYWYRQSLGQGLEFLIYFQGNSAPDKSGLPSDRFSAERTGGSVSTLTIQRTQQEDSAVYLCASSLRGRARNEQFFGPGTRLTVL.

This chain joins TRBV20-1 and TRBJ1-1, with 8 nucleotides matching TRBD1. CDR1 is DFQATT, CDR2 SNEGSKA, per germline (reference sequence). This CDR3 region has 15 residues. After removal of 4 bases from V and 1 base from J, the junction contained 8 bases not matched to a gene. The chain's CDR3 is CSATPGTGSNTEAFF. As DNA, the CDR3 is TGCAGTGCTACCCCCGGGACAGGATCGAACACTGAAGCTTTCTTT.

A few counts support this clonotype. V usage is TRBV20-1 and J usage is TRBJ2-2; possible D gene TRBD2, 6 bases. The germline V gene encodes CDR1 DFQATT and CDR2 SNEGSKA (reference sequence). The V and J ends lost 6 bases and 7 bases respectively, with 24 bases between them. This CDR3 is 16 amino acids long. Here the CDR3 reads CSAVPSGTRKRGELFF. CDR3 nucleotides: TGCAGTGCGGTCCCTTCCGGGACTCGCAAACGCGGGGAGCTGTTTTTT.

The gene calls are TRBV7-6 and TRBJ1-1; D ambiguous. In germline, CDR1 is SGHVS, CDR2 FNYEAQ. The V end was cut by 2 bases, the J end by 0 bases, with 13 bases between. The CDR3 has 16 residues. This CDR3 reads CASSLRSSGLNTEAFF. The CDR3 region has the DNA TGTGCCAGCAGCTTAAGGTCATCGGGGTTGAACACTGAAGCTTTCTTT.

The chain carries TRBV18 and TRBJ1-3; the D gene is possibly TRBD1 (6 bases). The CDR3 extends over 15 amino acids. The V and J ends lost 5 bases and 0 bases respectively, with 11 bases between them. Germline-derived CDR1 and CDR2 are KGHSH and LQKENI. As DNA, the CDR3 is TGTGCCAGCTCAGGGGGACAAGTCTCTGGAAACACCATATATTTT. It specifies CASSGGQVSGNTIYF.

This clonotype has more than one count but fewer than ten. The chain couples TRBV11-3 to TRBJ2-5, with 8 positions matching TRBD1. The CDR3 contains 17 residues. V trimming: 0 bases; J trimming: 0 bases; junction bases outside the gene matches: 6. Germline V lookup: CDR1 SGHNT, CDR2 YENEEA. This chain's CDR3 is CASSLEPTGVNQETQYF. CDR3 DNA: TGTGCCAGCAGCTTAGAGCCGACAGGGGTGAACCAAGAGACCCAGTACTTC. Drawing the rest from reference TRBV11-3 and TRBJ2-5, the complete variable domain is EAGVVQSPRYKIIEKKQPVAFWCNPISGHNTLYWYLQNLGQGPELLIRYENEEAVDDSQLPKDRFSAERLKGVDSTLKIQPAELGDSAVYLCASSLEPTGVNQETQYFGPGTRLLVL.

There are a few counts of this clonotype. The V call is TRBV5-6, the J call TRBJ2-7; TRBD1 might be the D (5 bases). The CDR3 totals 13 residues. V lost 4 bases and J lost 5, with 13 bases in between. CDR1 and CDR2 from the germline V gene are SGHDT and YYEEEE. CDR3 sequence: CASSISQENEQYF. In DNA form, the CDR3 reads TGTGCCAGCAGCATATCACAGGAAAACGAGCAGTACTTC.

This clonotype has ten or more counts. This sequence joins TRBV29-1 and TRBJ2-7; a weak D match, TRBD2 (5 bases). CDR3 size: 15 residues. Germline loops: CDR1 SQVTM, CDR2 ANQGSEA. V was pared by 0 bases and J by 5 bases, with 17 bases between. The CDR3 is CSVEDEGGGYHEQYF. DNA of the CDR3: TGCAGCGTTGAAGATGAGGGCGGTGGGTACCACGAGCAGTACTTC.

V usage is TRBV28 and J usage is TRBJ2-7; perhaps D is TRBD1 or TRBD2 (5 bases each). Trimming cost V 2 bases and J 6 bases, with 17 bases left between them. Germline CDR1 reads MDHEN; CDR2 reads SYDVKM. The CDR3 is made up of 15 amino acids. DNA for the CDR3: TGTGCCAGCAGTTTAATTGAGGGGAAGAAGCGCGAGCAGTACTTC. Translated: CASSLIEGKKREQYF.

The chain couples TRBV2 to TRBJ1-1; perhaps TRBD1 as D (5 bases). CDR3 length equals 13 residues. V was trimmed by 6 bases and J by 8 bases, leaving 16 bases between them. The germline gives CDR1 SNHLY, CDR2 FYNNEI. CDR3 protein: CASSDGLGGEAFF. As DNA, the CDR3 is TGTGCCAGCAGCGACGGACTCGGGGGAGAAGCTTTCTTT.

This clonotype was detected ten times or more. The rearrangement uses TRBV29-1 and TRBJ2-7; 7 bases line up with TRBD2. The junction had 7 bases not matched to a gene; V was cut back by 2 bases and J by 3 bases. The CDR3 runs 14 residues. Looked up from germline, CDR1 is SQVTM and CDR2 is ANQGSEA. The CDR3, as DNA: TGCAGCGTTGAAAGCGGGACCGACCTCTACGAGCAGTACTTC. Translated, it gives CSVESGTDLYEQYF.

The V and J genes are TRBV20-1 and TRBJ1-5; 7 bases are shared with TRBD1. Trimming removed 6 bases from V and 1 base from J; junction bases left unmatched: 3. CDR3 length: 13 amino acids. The germline V gene has CDR1 DFQATT and CDR2 SNEGSKA (reference sequence). The CDR3 region is CSALQGSNQPQHF. The CDR3 DNA sequence: TGCAGTGCCTTACAGGGGAGCAATCAGCCCCAGCATTTT.

This clonotype was counted between two and nine times. The V gene is TRBV7-6, the J gene TRBJ2-2; 9 nucleotides match TRBD2. V lost 5 bases and J lost 0; bases outside the gene matches: 16. The CDR3 extends over 20 amino acids. Germline values: CDR1 SGHVS, CDR2 FNYEAQ. The CDR3 is CASSKRLAGEFLSNTGELFF. In DNA, the CDR3 is TGTGCCAGCAGCAAGAGGTTAGCGGGAGAGTTTTTATCGAACACCGGGGAGCTGTTTTTT.

A single count supports this clonotype. The V call is TRBV7-2, the J call TRBJ1-3; the match to TRBD1 covers 10 bases. Looked up from germline, CDR1 is SGHTA and CDR2 is FQGNSA. The CDR3 covers 17 residues. V lost 0 bases, J lost 3 bases, and 5 bases stayed unmatched. Here the CDR3 reads CASSLASWDRGGNTIYF. For the CDR3, the DNA is TGTGCCAGCAGCTTAGCGTCCTGGGACAGGGGTGGAAACACCATATATTTT. The full variable domain, completed using reference TRBV7-2 and TRBJ1-3, is GAGVSQSPSNKVTEKGKDVELRCDPISGHTALYWYRQSLGQGLEFLIYFQGNSAPDKSGLPSDRFSAERTGGSVSTLTIQRTQQEDSAVYLCASSLASWDRGGNTIYFGEGSWLTVV.

This clonotype was detected a few times. The chain combines TRBV12-3 or TRBV12-4 with TRBJ2-2; the match to TRBD1 covers 7 bases. CDR3 length: 16 residues. Trimming took 6 bases from V and 4 from J; bases not matched to a gene: 11. The CDR3 loop is CASSPDRVGITGELFF. CDR3 nucleotide sequence: TGTGCCAGCAGCCCCGACAGGGTAGGGATCACCGGGGAGCTGTTTTTT.

The V and J genes are TRBV18 and TRBJ2-2; the D is unclear. Trimming took 5 bases from V and 0 from J, leaving 13 bases between them. The CDR3 is 16 residues long. Germline V gives CDR1 KGHSH, CDR2 LQKENI. DNA of the CDR3: TGTGCCAGCTCAGTGACCGCGCCGCCGAACACCGGGGAGCTGTTTTTT. The encoded protein is CASSVTAPPNTGELFF.

V gene TRBV12-3 or TRBV12-4 combines with J gene TRBJ2-7; D perhaps matches TRBD1 (5 bases). This CDR3 region has 13 residues. Trimming removed 8 bases from V and 3 bases from J, with 14 bases in between. CDR3 protein: CASGKAGFYEQYF. The CDR3 nucleotides read TGTGCCAGCGGGAAAGCAGGGTTCTACGAGCAGTACTTC.

The V and J genes are TRBV20-1 and TRBJ2-1; 11 nucleotides line up with TRBD2. Germline V CDR1 and CDR2: DFQATT, SNEGSKA (reference sequence). J lost 0 bases, V lost 6 bases, and 13 bases had no gene match. The CDR3 sequence is 18 residues long. The CDR3 protein is CSAQGLAELQSSYNEQFF. The DNA of the CDR3 is TGCAGTGCCCAGGGACTAGCGGAACTACAGAGCTCCTACAATGAGCAGTTCTTC.

The chain combines TRBV2 with TRBJ2-7; possibly TRBD1 or TRBD2 for D (6 bases each). Germline-derived CDR1 and CDR2 are SNHLY and FYNNEI. The CDR3 sequence is 15 residues long. The ends were cut back, 2 bases at V and 3 bases at J, with 14 bases in the middle. The CDR3 protein is CASSESRGRYYEQYF. CDR3 coding DNA: TGTGCCAGCAGTGAAAGTCGGGGGCGATACTACGAGCAGTACTTC.

This clonotype has a handful of counts. The chain recombines TRBV28 with TRBJ2-1, with a tentative D call TRBD1 (6 bases). The CDR3 length is 16 residues. V was cut by 3 bases and J by 1 base, with 13 bases left in between. Germline lookup yields CDR1 MDHEN and CDR2 SYDVKM. The CDR3 DNA is TGTGCCAGCAGTTTCCTGGGGGCTCGGTCCTACAATGAGCAGTTCTTC. Amino acid sequence: CASSFLGARSYNEQFF. Drawing the rest from reference TRBV28 and TRBJ2-1, the complete variable domain is DVKVTQSSRYLVKRTGEKVFLECVQDMDHENMFWYRQDPGLGLRLIYFSYDVKMKEKGDIPEGYSVSREKKERFSLILESASTNQTSMYLCASSFLGARSYNEQFFGPGTRLTVL.

This clonotype was seen many times. The chain joins TRBV6-2 or TRBV6-3 to TRBJ1-5; maybe TRBD1 (5 bases). In germline, CDR1 is MNHEY, CDR2 SVGEGT. Deletions cut 2 bases from V and 3 bases from J, with 8 bases between. The CDR3 consists of 14 residues. CDR3: CASSYAGTNQPQHF. CDR3 coding DNA: TGTGCCAGCAGTTACGCAGGGACCAATCAGCCCCAGCATTTT.

This clonotype was recorded a few times. The V gene is TRBV29-1, the J gene TRBJ2-1; the D is unclear. V shed 6 bases and J shed 5 bases, with 17 bases lying between them. Germline lookup yields CDR1 SQVTM and CDR2 ANQGSEA. This CDR3 spans 14 amino acids. This CDR3 reads CSVQTGGIHNEQFF. In nucleotides, the CDR3 is TGCAGCGTACAGACGGGCGGCATCCACAATGAGCAGTTCTTC.

In this sample, this clonotype turned up many times. J is TRBJ2-7 and V is TRBV4-1, with TRBD2 matching 8 bases. V dropped 4 bases and J dropped 2; count of bases not matched to a gene: 7. There are 15 residues in the CDR3. In germline, CDR1 is MGHRA, CDR2 YSYEKL. This chain's CDR3 is CASSPIAGRTYEQYF. The CDR3 nucleotides are TGCGCCAGCAGCCCTATAGCGGGACGAACCTACGAGCAGTACTTC.